This T cell receptor (beta chain) comes out of a study of CD8 T cells in Susac syndrome. With random hexamers, roughly 0.45 to 1 ug RNA was reverse transcribed. MiXCR was run by TCRdb on the immunoSEQ multiplex PCR reads, yielding one entry per CDR3 protein. The data show approximately 71,000 distinct CDR3 sequences, with over 95% seen just once and more than 0.09% held by the top ten. There are 15 residues in the CDR3. Germline V gene data show CDR1 as MNHNY and CDR2 as SVGAGI (reference sequence). The ends were cut back, 0 bases at V and 1 base at J, with 9 bases in the middle. The sequence derives from a human donor with multiple sclerosis. Sequencing was carried out using CD4+ T cells from PBMCs. The rearrangement links TRBV6-6 to TRBJ2-5; D gene unclear. As DNA, the CDR3 is TGTGCCAGCAGTTACTCAGACGGCATCCAAGAGACCCAGTACTTC. Translation gives CASSYSDGIQETQYF.